This TCR beta chain was sequenced during a study of blood T cells in healthy people across ages. The CDR3 runs 13 residues. Germline V gene lookup returns CDR1 SGHTA and CDR2 FQGNSA. The V end lost 0 bases, the J end lost 4 bases, and 6 bases lay between the germline ends. Primers used in a second PCR of roughly 6 to 12 cycles were a sample-barcoded 5' primer and a J-beta primer mix. TCRdb recomputed calls from the 5' RACE reads with MiXCR, one row per CDR3 protein. The profile shows 850,000 to 1,000,000 distinct CDR3 sequences, approximately 49% of them singletons. This clonotype was counted many times.

The sequence derives from a man aged 30-40 years in good health. This chain joins TRBV7-2 and TRBJ1-1; D gene ambiguous. The source material was blood. This CDR3 is CASSLALGTEAFF. The CDR3 nucleotides read TGTGCCAGCAGCTTAGCGTTAGGCACTGAAGCTTTCTTT.